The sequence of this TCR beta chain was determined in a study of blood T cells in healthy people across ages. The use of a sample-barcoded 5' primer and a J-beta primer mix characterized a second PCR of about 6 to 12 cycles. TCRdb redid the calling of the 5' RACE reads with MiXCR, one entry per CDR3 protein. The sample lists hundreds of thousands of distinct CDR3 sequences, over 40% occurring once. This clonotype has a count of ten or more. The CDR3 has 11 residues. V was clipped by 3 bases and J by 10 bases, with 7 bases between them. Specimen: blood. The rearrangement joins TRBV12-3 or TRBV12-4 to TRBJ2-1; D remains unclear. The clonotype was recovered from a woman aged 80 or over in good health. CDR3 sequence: CASSLAPEQFF. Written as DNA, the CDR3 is TGTGCCAGCAGTTTGGCCCCAGAGCAGTTCTTC.